What follows describes a single TCR beta chain. The data are from a study of blood T cell repertoires in COVID-19. Study overall: COVID-19 samples collected from the United States, Italy and Spain covered acute and convalescent phases.

Clones were sequenced by immunoSEQ multiplex PCR, and TCRdb holds only the in-frame ones, with some missing. The table lists over 300,000 clones, almost 85% of them singletons. This CDR3 has 14 residues. Germline V CDR1 and CDR2: SGHRS, YFSETQ. V shed 1 base, J shed 4 bases, and the junction held 4 bases outside the gene matches. V is TRBV5-1 and J is TRBJ1-1; 7 bases line up with TRBD1. Sequencing was performed on peripheral blood. The receptor's source is a human donor in a cohort sampled during active COVID-19. CDR3 DNA: TGCGCCAGCAGCTTGTATTCAGGGGGCACTGAAGCTTTCTTT. The encoded protein is CASSLYSGGTEAFF.